What follows are 9 T cell receptor beta chains derived from one specimen sequenced in a study of blood T cell repertoires in COVID-19. Generated by immunoSEQ multiplex PCR, the TCRdb table keeps only in-frame clones and is missing some. This table holds fewer than 200,000 clones, roughly 70% found once. Sequenced material: peripheral blood. Receptors were obtained from a woman aged 80 or over with acute or convalescent COVID-19.

V gene TRBV19 combines with J gene TRBJ2-5; a weak D match, TRBD2 (5 bases). This CDR3 has 13 amino acids. Germline lookup yields CDR1 LNHDA and CDR2 SQIVND (reference sequence). Trimming took 4 bases from V and 5 from J, leaving 11 bases between them. CDR3 amino acids: CASSTHPGETQYF. The CDR3 nucleotides read TGTGCCAGTAGTACTCATCCGGGGGAGACCCAGTACTTC.

J is TRBJ2-1 and V is TRBV9; TRBD2 might be the D (5 bases). V lost 0 bases to trimming and J lost 1 base, with 8 bases between them. The CDR3 length is 15 residues. Germline CDR1 and CDR2: SGDLS and YYNGEE. This CDR3 reads CASSVVGDSYNEQFF. The CDR3 DNA reads TGTGCCAGCAGCGTAGTCGGGGATTCCTACAATGAGCAGTTCTTC. Using reference TRBV9 and TRBJ2-1 for the parts outside the CDR3, the full variable domain is DSGVTQTPKHLITATGQRVTLRCSPRSGDLSVYWYQQSLDQGLQFLIQYYNGEERAKGNILERFSAQQFPDLHSELNLSSLELGDSALYFCASSVVGDSYNEQFFGPGTRLTVL.

This chain joins TRBV9 and TRBJ1-5; D call uncertain. CDR3 length equals 13 residues. V lost 4 bases and J lost 6, with 11 bases in between. The germline V gene has CDR1 SGDLS and CDR2 YYNGEE. The CDR3 DNA is TGTGCCAGCAGCTTTGCAGGCAGTCAGCCCCAGCATTTT. It codes for CASSFAGSQPQHF.

This clone was counted once. The chain recombines TRBV3-1 (or the pseudogene TRBV3-2) with TRBJ1-2; 11 bases are a match to TRBD1. This CDR3 is 14 amino acids long. V shed 3 bases and J 4 bases; nucleotides not matched to a gene: 1. Germline CDR1 and CDR2: LGHDT and YNNKEL (reference sequence). The CDR3 DNA reads as TGTGCCAGCAGCCAGGGGACAGGGGGCTATGGCTACACCTTC. It translates to CASSQGTGGYGYTF.

The rearrangement joins TRBV10-2 to TRBJ2-7; 12 bases fit TRBD2. This CDR3 contains 15 residues. V trimming: 2 bases; J trimming: 9 bases; junction bases outside the gene matches: 8. CDR1 WSHSY and CDR2 SAAADI come from the germline V gene. The CDR3 loop reads CASSETTSGSLGQYF. As DNA, the CDR3 is TGCGCCAGCAGTGAGACGACTAGCGGGAGCTTGGGGCAGTACTTC.

The chain employs TRBV19 and TRBJ2-3, with D maybe TRBD2 (6 bases). Trimming stripped 5 bases from V and 2 bases from J, with 14 bases between. This CDR3 has 15 residues. CDR1 and CDR2 (germline): LNHDA, SQIVND (reference sequence). The CDR3: CASSGMGGPTDTQYF. In DNA, the CDR3 is TGTGCCAGTAGTGGAATGGGGGGACCCACAGATACGCAGTATTTT.

The genes are TRBV5-6 and TRBJ2-7, with 7 bases lining up with TRBD1. CDR3 length: 14 amino acids. The trim removed 4 bases at V and 2 bases at J, leaving 6 bases unmatched. The germline CDR1 and CDR2 sequences are SGHDT and YYEEEE. CDR3 sequence reads: CASSLGGQPYEQYF. CDR3 in DNA: TGTGCCAGCAGCCTTGGGGGACAGCCCTACGAGCAGTACTTC.

The chain carries TRBV27 and TRBJ2-7, with 10 positions matching TRBD2. The J segment lost 7 bases and the V segment lost 5 bases, leaving 11 bases of the junction unmatched. CDR3 length: 15 amino acids. Germline loops: CDR1 MNHEY, CDR2 SMNVEV (reference sequence). CDR3 DNA sequence: TGTGCCAGCAGTCCCGCCGGGACTAGCGTCAGGGAGCAGTACTTC. It translates to CASSPAGTSVREQYF.

This chain connects TRBV6-1 to TRBJ2-1; D may be TRBD1 (5 bases). This CDR3 spans 15 amino acids. V lost 2 bases and J lost 2, with 10 bases in between. Germline lookup yields CDR1 MNHNS and CDR2 SASEGT. CDR3 sequence reads: CASSESRDTYNEQFF. CDR3 in DNA: TGTGCCAGCAGTGAAAGCAGGGATACCTACAATGAGCAGTTCTTC.